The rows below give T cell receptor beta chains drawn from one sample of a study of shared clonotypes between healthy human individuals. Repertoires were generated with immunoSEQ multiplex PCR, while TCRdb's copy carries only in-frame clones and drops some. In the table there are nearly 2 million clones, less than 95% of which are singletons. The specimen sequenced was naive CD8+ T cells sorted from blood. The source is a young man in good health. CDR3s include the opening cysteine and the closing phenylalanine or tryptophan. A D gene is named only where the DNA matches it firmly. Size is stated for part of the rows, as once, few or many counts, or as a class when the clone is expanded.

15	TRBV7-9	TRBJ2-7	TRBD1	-	CASSHRDRGSYEQYF	TGTGCCAGCAGCCACCGGGACAGGGGTTCCTACGAGCAGTACTTC
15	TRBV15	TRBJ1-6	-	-	CATSSPADYNSPLHF	TGTGCCACCAGCTCACCGGCAGATTATAATTCACCCCTCCACTTT
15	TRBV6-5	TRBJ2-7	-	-	CASSYSQATSYEQYF	TGTGCCAGCAGTTACTCCCAGGCTACCTCCTACGAGCAGTACTTC
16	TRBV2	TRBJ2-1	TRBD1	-	CASSGPGQGFLVEQFF	TGTGCCAGCTCGGGACCGGGACAGGGTTTTCTAGTGGAGCAGTTCTTC
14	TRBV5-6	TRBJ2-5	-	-	CASSSTGGEETQYF	TGTGCCAGCAGCTCCACAGGGGGGGAAGAGACCCAGTACTTC
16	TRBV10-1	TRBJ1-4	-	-	CASPVQMGPTNEKLFF	TGCGCCAGCCCAGTCCAGATGGGACCGACTAATGAAAAACTGTTTTTT
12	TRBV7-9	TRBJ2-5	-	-	CASSDEQETQYF	TGTGCCAGCAGCGACGAGCAAGAGACCCAGTACTTC
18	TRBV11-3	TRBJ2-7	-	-	CASSLCGGGGTSSYEQYF	TGTGCCAGCAGCTTATGTGGCGGAGGGGGCACCAGCTCCTACGAGCAGTACTTC
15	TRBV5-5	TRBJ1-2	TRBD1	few	CASSLGQGADYGYTF	TGTGCCAGCAGCTTGGGGCAGGGGGCAGATTATGGCTACACCTTC
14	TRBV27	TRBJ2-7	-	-	CASSFLGQPYEQYF	TGTGCCAGCAGTTTCCTTGGACAGCCATACGAGCAGTACTTC
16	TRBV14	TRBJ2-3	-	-	CASSQGVRDNTDTQYF	TGTGCCAGCAGCCAAGGTGTCAGGGACAACACAGATACGCAGTATTTT
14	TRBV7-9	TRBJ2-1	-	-	CASSLDTGYNEQFF	TGTGCCAGCAGCTTAGATACAGGCTACAATGAGCAGTTCTTC
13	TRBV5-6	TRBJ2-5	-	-	CASSSSREETQYF	TGTGCCAGCAGCAGCTCAAGGGAGGAGACCCAGTACTTC
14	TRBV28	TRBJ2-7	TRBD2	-	CASSVTPGGYEQYF	TGTGCCAGCAGTGTTACCCCGGGGGGCTACGAGCAGTACTTC
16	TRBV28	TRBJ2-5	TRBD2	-	CASSSLASGELETQYF	TGTGCCAGCAGCTCCCTGGCTAGCGGGGAATTAGAGACCCAGTACTTC
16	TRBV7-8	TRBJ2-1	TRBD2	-	CASSLEDERDYNEQFF	TGTGCCAGCAGCTTAGAAGACGAGCGGGACTACAATGAGCAGTTCTTC
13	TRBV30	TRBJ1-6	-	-	CAWSYEDSPPLHF	TGTGCCTGGAGTTATGAAGACTCACCTCCCCTCCACTTT
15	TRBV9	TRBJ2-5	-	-	CASSVEGGGQETQYF	TGTGCCAGCAGCGTAGAAGGTGGGGGCCAAGAGACCCAGTACTTC
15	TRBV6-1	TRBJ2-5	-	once	CASSEIIRGEETQYF	TGTGCCAGCAGTGAAATCATCAGGGGTGAAGAGACCCAGTACTTC
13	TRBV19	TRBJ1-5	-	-	CASSIRGNQPQHF	TGTGCCAGTAGTATCCGGGGGAATCAGCCCCAGCATTTT
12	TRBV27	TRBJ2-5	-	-	CASSGSQETQYF	TGTGCCAGCAGTGGGTCACAAGAGACCCAGTACTTC
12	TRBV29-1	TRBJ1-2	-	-	CSVVGTDYGYTF	TGCAGCGTTGTCGGGACCGATTATGGCTACACCTTC
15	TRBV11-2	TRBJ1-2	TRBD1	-	CATRDSASWNYGYTF	TGTGCCACCCGGGACAGTGCCTCGTGGAACTATGGCTACACCTTC
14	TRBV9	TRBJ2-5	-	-	CASSVGAAKETQYF	TGTGCCAGCAGCGTAGGGGCAGCCAAAGAGACCCAGTACTTC
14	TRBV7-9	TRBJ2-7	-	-	CASSFGVRVHEQYF	TGTGCCAGCAGCTTCGGGGTCAGGGTCCACGAGCAGTACTTC
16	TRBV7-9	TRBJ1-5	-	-	CASSSSGQGPNQPQHF	TGTGCCAGCAGCTCATCGGGGCAGGGTCCGAATCAGCCCCAGCATTTT
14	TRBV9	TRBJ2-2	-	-	CASSVVGGTGELFF	TGTGCCAGCAGCGTAGTAGGGGGCACCGGGGAGCTGTTTTTT
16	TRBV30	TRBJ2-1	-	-	CAWSLSLGGDLDEQFF	TGTGCCTGGAGTCTCTCTCTGGGCGGGGATTTAGATGAGCAGTTCTTC
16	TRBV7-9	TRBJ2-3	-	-	CASSTSWGESTDTQYF	TGTGCCAGCAGCACCTCGTGGGGGGAGAGCACAGATACGCAGTATTTT
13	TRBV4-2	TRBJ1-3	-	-	CASSQEPGNTIYF	TGTGCCAGCAGCCAAGAGCCTGGAAACACCATATATTTT
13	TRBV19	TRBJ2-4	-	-	CASTAGTKNIQYF	TGTGCCAGTACCGCGGGAACCAAAAACATTCAGTACTTC
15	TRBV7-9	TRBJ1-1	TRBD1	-	CASSVQGALNTEAFF	TGTGCCAGCAGCGTACAGGGGGCTCTGAACACTGAAGCTTTCTTT
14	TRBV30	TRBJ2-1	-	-	CAWTQGVSYNEQFF	TGTGCCTGGACCCAAGGGGTGTCCTACAATGAGCAGTTCTTC
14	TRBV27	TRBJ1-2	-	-	CASSFVGSNYGYTF	TGTGCCAGCAGTTTTGTGGGTTCTAACTATGGCTACACCTTC
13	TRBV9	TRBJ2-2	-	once	CASNTGGTGELFF	TGTGCCAGCAACACTGGGGGCACCGGGGAGCTGTTTTTT
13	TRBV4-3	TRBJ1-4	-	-	CASSLGGGEKLFF	TGCGCCAGCAGCCTCGGGGGCGGAGAAAAACTGTTTTTT
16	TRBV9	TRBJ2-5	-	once	CASSVRTTYPQETQYF	TGTGCCAGCAGCGTCCGGACTACTTACCCCCAAGAGACCCAGTACTTC
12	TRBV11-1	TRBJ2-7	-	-	CASSKQPYEQYF	TGTGCCAGCAGCAAACAGCCTTACGAGCAGTACTTC
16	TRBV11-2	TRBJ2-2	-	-	CASSLDWGGRPGELFF	TGTGCCAGCAGCTTAGATTGGGGGGGGCGCCCCGGGGAGCTGTTTTTT
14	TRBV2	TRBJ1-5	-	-	CASSPGDSNQPQHF	TGTGCCAGCAGCCCCGGGGATAGCAATCAGCCCCAGCATTTT
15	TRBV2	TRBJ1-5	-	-	CASTGGQGSNQPQHF	TGTGCCAGCACCGGCGGGCAGGGAAGCAATCAGCCCCAGCATTTT
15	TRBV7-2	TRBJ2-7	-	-	CASSLQRNFNYEQYF	TGTGCCAGCAGCCTCCAGCGGAACTTTAACTACGAGCAGTACTTC
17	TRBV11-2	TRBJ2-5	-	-	CASSLDVVGDNQETQYF	TGTGCCAGCAGCTTAGATGTAGTAGGGGACAACCAAGAGACCCAGTACTTC
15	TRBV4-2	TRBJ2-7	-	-	CASRAGNTSSYEQYF	TGTGCCAGCAGGGCGGGAAACACCTCCTCCTACGAGCAGTACTTC